The clone carrying this T cell receptor beta chain has at least ten counts. The antigen remains unidentified. The CDR3 contains 14 residues. CDR1 is SGHTA, CDR2 FQGNSA, per germline. The V end lost 4 bases, the J end lost 3 bases, and 12 bases lay between the germline ends. This record belongs to a study of neurological immune-mediated disorders. Study conclusions and caveats: There were no CDR3 amino acid sequences shared by expanded clones across subjects, a result suggesting private repertoires in all groups. The level of TCR clonal expansion was highest in patients with HTLV-1-associated myelopathy and lowest in multiple sclerosis, where it fell below the level seen in healthy controls.

Every sequencing run generated in excess of 160 million TCR-beta sequences. These sequences covered 15-18 subjects. A single record per CDR3 protein comes from TCRdb applying MiXCR to the 5' RACE reads. The sample contains tens of thousands of distinct CDR3 sequences, 3.5% to 4% of which appear only once. The clonotype was recovered from a man aged 25 to 40 with multiple sclerosis. The sample comprised PBMCs. The rearrangement links TRBV7-2 to TRBJ2-5, with no clear D. CDR3 sequence: CASSSRVGKETQYF. The CDR3 coding sequence is TGTGCCAGCAGCTCCAGAGTTGGGAAAGAGACCCAGTACTTC.